This is a list of T cell receptor beta chains from one sample in a study of T cell responses to AZD1222 COVID-19 vaccine. TCRdb keeps only in-frame clones here, not all; method: immunoSEQ multiplex PCR. This table holds tens of thousands of clones, 65% to 90% found once. The sequenced sample was peripheral blood, obtained on day 0 of AZD1222 vaccination. The receptors were sampled from an adult in good health. Both conserved end residues are part of each CDR3. The D gene is left open where the match is weak. Not every row has a clone size; where given, it reads once, few, many or a size class.

CASSARGQTYEQYF	TGTGCCAGCAGCGCCAGGGGGCAAACCTACGAGCAGTACTTC	TRBV3-1/TRBV3-2	TRBD1	14	TRBJ2-7	.
CASRPGQGLSYEQYF	TGCGCCAGCCGACCCGGACAGGGACTCTCCTACGAGCAGTACTTC	TRBV5-1	TRBD1	15	TRBJ2-7	.
CASSWGGTGYNEQFF	TGTGCCAGCAGTTGGGGTGGGACTGGGTACAATGAGCAGTTCTTC	TRBV11-2	.	15	TRBJ2-1	.
CASSQDGGNTIYF	TGTGCCAGCAGCCAAGATGGGGGAAACACCATATATTTT	TRBV3-1/TRBV3-2	.	13	TRBJ1-3	.
CASIFETGRSPSTNEKLFF	TGTGCCAGCATCTTCGAGACAGGGCGCTCCCCATCAACTAATGAAAAACTGTTTTTT	TRBV21-1	.	19	TRBJ1-4	.
CASSTAPVSGANVLTF	TGTGCCAGCAGTACCGCCCCCGTCTCTGGGGCCAACGTCCTGACTTTC	TRBV6-6	.	16	TRBJ2-6	.
CASSREGQGNPPLHF	TGTGCCAGCAGTAGAGAAGGACAGGGGAACCCACCCCTCCACTTT	TRBV2	TRBD1	15	TRBJ1-6	.
CASSPDRVNGNTIYF	TGTGCCAGCTCACCCGACAGGGTCAATGGAAACACCATATATTTT	TRBV18	TRBD1	15	TRBJ1-3	.
CASARFGKSNEKLFF	TGTGCCAGCGCCAGGTTCGGGAAATCCAATGAAAAACTGTTTTTT	TRBV2	.	15	TRBJ1-4	.
CASSIRRGGEKLFF	TGTGCCAGCAGCATAAGAAGGGGGGGTGAAAAACTGTTTTTT	TRBV7-9	.	14	TRBJ1-4	.
CASSLAQGLFYNEQFF	TGTGCCAGCAGCTTAGCGCAAGGACTGTTTTACAATGAGCAGTTCTTC	TRBV7-2	.	16	TRBJ2-1	.
CASSSLVAYYGYTF	TGTGCCAGCAGCTCGCTCGTGGCGTACTATGGCTACACCTTC	TRBV7-2	.	14	TRBJ1-2	few
CSASLGQGLQETQYF	TGCAGTGCTAGTTTGGGACAGGGATTACAAGAGACCCAGTACTTC	TRBV20-1	TRBD1	15	TRBJ2-5	.
CASSFPGTKAYEQYF	TGTGCCAGCAGCTTCCCCGGGACAAAAGCCTACGAGCAGTACTTC	TRBV7-8	.	15	TRBJ2-7	.
CASSLRLGPEAFF	TGTGCCAGCAGTCTCCGACTGGGGCCTGAAGCTTTCTTT	TRBV7-8	.	13	TRBJ1-1	.
CASNPSTGGTGELFF	TGTGCCAGCAATCCCTCAACGGGGGGGACCGGGGAGCTGTTTTTT	TRBV2	TRBD2	15	TRBJ2-2	once
CASSELDNTGELFF	TGTGCCAGCAGTGAACTGGATAACACCGGGGAGCTGTTTTTT	TRBV6-1	.	14	TRBJ2-2	.
CASNDDRGRLYGYTF	TGTGCCAGTAACGACGACAGGGGGCGTCTCTATGGCTACACCTTC	TRBV19	TRBD1	15	TRBJ1-2	.
CASSIAQASNSPLHF	TGTGCCAGTAGTATAGCACAGGCGTCGAATTCACCCCTCCACTTT	TRBV19	.	15	TRBJ1-6	few
CASSLLGAGNTIYF	TGTGCCAGCAGCTTGTTGGGAGCTGGAAACACCATATATTTT	TRBV5-5	.	14	TRBJ1-3	.
CASSPYSNQPQHF	TGTGCCAGCAGTCCCTATAGCAATCAGCCCCAGCATTTT	TRBV27	.	13	TRBJ1-5	.
CASSQDSRGTEAFF	TGTGCCAGCAGCCAAGACAGTAGGGGGACTGAAGCTTTCTTT	TRBV3-1/TRBV3-2	.	14	TRBJ1-1	.
CSVAGTGVNEAFF	TGCAGCGTTGCCGGGACAGGGGTCAATGAAGCTTTCTTT	TRBV29-1	TRBD1	13	TRBJ1-1	.
CASSQRTSGVGGLFF	TGCGCCAGCAGCCAACGGACTAGTGGTGTAGGAGGGCTGTTTTTT	TRBV4-1	TRBD2	15	TRBJ2-2	.
CASSIAILGSGAKNIQYF	TGTGCCAGTAGTATAGCTATCTTGGGGAGCGGAGCCAAAAACATTCAGTACTTC	TRBV19	.	18	TRBJ2-4	.